The rows below give T cell receptor beta chains drawn from one sample of a study of CD8 T cells in Susac syndrome. Using its own MiXCR run on the immunoSEQ multiplex PCR reads, TCRdb lists one record per CDR3 protein. The profile shows 250,000 to 300,000 distinct CDR3 sequences, 89% of them singletons. The sample taken for sequencing was CD8+ T cells from PBMCs. All receptors derive from a human donor with multiple sclerosis. The conserved cysteine and the conserved F or W are not part of the CDR3 here. The order of the fields is D gene, V gene, CDR3 protein. D genes are given only for firm matches.

>-|TRBV13
ASSPFYSGNTIY
>-|TRBV28
ASTFTGFGETQY
>-|TRBV30
AWSVFPGAMDGYT
>-|TRBV19
ASTEGPYNEQF
>-|TRBV19
ASSIATDEQF
>TRBD1|TRBV5-6
ASSLQGELHEQF
>-|TRBV30
AWTRAAGTFYEQY
>-|TRBV4-2
ASSQDTNQETQY
>-|TRBV7-9
ASTPLLRGAKNIQY
>TRBD1|TRBV20-1
SARSWTGEARGANVLT
>-|TRBV28
ASSLLRAATYEQY
>-|TRBV27
ASRTGGSNQPQH
>TRBD2|TRBV30
AWSELAGAANEQF
>-|TRBV6-2/TRBV6-3
ASSRTETQY
>-|TRBV30
AWRGLGGDQPQH
>TRBD2|TRBV7-3
ASSLPYPGGSSYNEQF
>-|TRBV28
ASSPRQGGNEQY
>TRBD2|TRBV9
ASSGSSWTSGGPAYNEQF